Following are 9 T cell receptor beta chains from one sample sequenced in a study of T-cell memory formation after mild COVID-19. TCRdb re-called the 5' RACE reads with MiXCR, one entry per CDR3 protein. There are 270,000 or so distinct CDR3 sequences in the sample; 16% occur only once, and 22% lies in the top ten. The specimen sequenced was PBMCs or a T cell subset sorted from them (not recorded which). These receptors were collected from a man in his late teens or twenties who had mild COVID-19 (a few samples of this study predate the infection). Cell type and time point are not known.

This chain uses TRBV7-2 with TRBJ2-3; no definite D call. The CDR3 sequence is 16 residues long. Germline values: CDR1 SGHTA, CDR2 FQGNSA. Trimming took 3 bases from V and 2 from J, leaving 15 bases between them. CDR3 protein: CASSFGPTTSTDTQYF. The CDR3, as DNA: TGTGCCAGCAGCTTTGGTCCGACGACTTCCACAGATACGCAGTATTTT.

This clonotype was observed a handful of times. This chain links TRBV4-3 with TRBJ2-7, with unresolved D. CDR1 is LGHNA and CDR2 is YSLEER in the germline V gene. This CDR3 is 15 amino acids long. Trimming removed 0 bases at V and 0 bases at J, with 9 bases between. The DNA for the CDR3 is TGCGCCAGCAGCCAAGAGACGACGGTCTCCTACGAGCAGTACTTC. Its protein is CASSQETTVSYEQYF.

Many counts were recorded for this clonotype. In nucleotides, the CDR3 is TGTGCCACCAGTGATTTGGGGGACAGGGCCTACAATGAGCAGTTCTTC. This translates into CATSDLGDRAYNEQFF. The chain couples TRBV24-1 to TRBJ2-1; 9 bases fit TRBD1. V dropped 0 bases and J dropped 2; count of bases not matched to a gene: 1. Germline CDR1 is KGHDR and CDR2 is SFDVKD. The CDR3 runs 16 residues.

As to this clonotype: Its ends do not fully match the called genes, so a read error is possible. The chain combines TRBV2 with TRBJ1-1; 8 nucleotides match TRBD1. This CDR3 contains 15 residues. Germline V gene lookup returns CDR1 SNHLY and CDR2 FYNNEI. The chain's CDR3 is CASSETGALNTEAYF. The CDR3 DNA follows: TGTGCCAGCAGCGAGACAGGGGCGCTGAACACTGAAGCTTACTTT. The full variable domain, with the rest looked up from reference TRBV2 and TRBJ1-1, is EPEVTQTPSHQVTQMGQEVILRCVPISNHLYFYWYRQILGQKVEFLVSFYNNEISEKSEIFDDQFSVERPDGSNFTLKIRSTKLEDSAMYFCASSETGALNTEAYFGQGTRLTVV.

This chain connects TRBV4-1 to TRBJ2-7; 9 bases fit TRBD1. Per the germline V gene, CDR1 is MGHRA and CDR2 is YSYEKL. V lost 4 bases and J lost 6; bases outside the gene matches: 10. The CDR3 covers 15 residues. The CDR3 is CASSPIPGQGSEQYF. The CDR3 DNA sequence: TGCGCCAGCAGCCCAATCCCGGGACAGGGAAGCGAGCAGTACTTC.

The DNA of the CDR3 is TGTGCCAGCAGCTTAAAGGGGATAGATACGCAGTATTTT. It encodes CASSLKGIDTQYF. This chain joins TRBV7-3 and TRBJ2-3; a possible D gene is TRBD1 (5 bases). This CDR3 comprises 13 residues. Germline V gene sequence: CDR1 SGHTA, CDR2 FQGTGA. The V end was cut by 1 base, the J end by 5 bases, with 7 bases between.

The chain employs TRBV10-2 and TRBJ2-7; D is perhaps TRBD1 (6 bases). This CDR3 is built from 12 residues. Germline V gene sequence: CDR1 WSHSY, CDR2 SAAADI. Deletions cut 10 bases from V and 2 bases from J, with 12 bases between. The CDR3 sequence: CAIGQMPYEQYF. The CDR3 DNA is TGCGCCATCGGACAGATGCCCTACGAGCAGTACTTC.

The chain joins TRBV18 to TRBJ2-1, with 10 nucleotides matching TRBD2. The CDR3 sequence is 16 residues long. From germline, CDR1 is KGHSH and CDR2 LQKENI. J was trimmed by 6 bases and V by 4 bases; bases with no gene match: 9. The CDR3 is CASSRDWTSGGNEQFF. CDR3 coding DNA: TGTGCCAGCTCACGAGACTGGACTAGCGGCGGCAATGAGCAGTTCTTC.

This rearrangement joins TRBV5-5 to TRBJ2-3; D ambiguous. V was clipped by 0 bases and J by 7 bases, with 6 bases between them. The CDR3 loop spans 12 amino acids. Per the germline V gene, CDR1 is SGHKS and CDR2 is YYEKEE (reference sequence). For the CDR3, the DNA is TGTGCCAGCAGCTTGGATATCTATACGCAGTATTTT. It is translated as CASSLDIYTQYF.